Only a few counts were recorded for the clone carrying this T cell receptor (beta chain). Trimming removed 6 bases at V and 8 bases at J, with 11 bases between. Germline loops: CDR1 MNHEY, CDR2 SVGAGI. The CDR3 is 12 residues long. This sample was taken from a study of molecular identifiers for immune sequencing clone quantification. TCRdb reprocessed the PCR reads with MiXCR, giving one entry per CDR3 protein. This table holds more than 450,000 distinct CDR3 sequences, around a fifth found once. The clonotype originates from a human donor in good health. Some libraries in this study had Jurkat cell RNA spiked in. Material: naive CD8+ T cells from blood, with Jurkat cell RNA spiked in. Subset here: FACS-sorted CD8+CD4-CCR7+CD45RA+ naive T cells. The chain employs TRBV6-5 and TRBJ2-1; D not certain. The CDR3 sequence: CASSNKWDEQFF. The CDR3 DNA is TGTGCCAGCAGCAACAAGTGGGATGAGCAGTTCTTC.